These 17 T cell receptor beta chains originate from one sample sequenced in a study of cytomegalovirus exposure and HLA in healthy donors. In the PCR, 60 Vbeta and 13 Jbeta primers were used. Produced via immunoSEQ multiplex PCR; TCRdb's table is partial and in-frame only. Of fewer than 200,000 clones listed, 80% to 90% are singletons. The source material was PBMCs. The receptors here all came from a woman aged 25 to 45 in good health and CMV-seropositive.

V usage is TRBV6-1 and J usage is TRBJ1-4; TRBD1 agrees at 7 bases. CDR3 size: 14 residues. With V trimmed by 8 bases and J by 11 bases, 14 bases remained unmatched. The germline V gene encodes CDR1 MNHNS and CDR2 SASEGT. The CDR3 DNA sequence: TGTGCCAGCGGGCGAACAGGGGTCAGCGGGAAACTGTTTTTT. This encodes CASGRTGVSGKLFF.

This chain connects TRBV18 to TRBJ1-5, with D perhaps TRBD1 (5 bases). With 5 bases removed from V and 3 bases from J, the gap between germline ends came to 14 bases. This CDR3 contains 15 residues. The V gene's germline CDR1 is KGHSH and CDR2 LQKENI. The CDR3: CASSASAGVNQPQHF. CDR3 DNA: TGTGCCAGCTCAGCGAGCGCGGGGGTCAATCAGCCCCAGCATTTT.

V gene TRBV7-2 combines with J gene TRBJ2-1; no definite D call. The CDR3 runs 12 residues. Germline CDR1 reads SGHTA; CDR2 reads FQGNSA. The V end was cut by 2 bases, the J end by 9 bases, with 8 bases between. The CDR3 region has the DNA TGTGCCAGCAGCTTACTAGTGCGTGAGCAGTTCTTC. Its translation is CASSLLVREQFF.

This clone was seen more than once but under ten times. V is TRBV7-3 and J is TRBJ2-1, with TRBD2 identical over 7 bases. This CDR3 has 16 amino acids. Germline V gene sequence: CDR1 SGHTA, CDR2 FQGTGA. The junction had 6 bases not matched to a gene; V was cut back by 0 bases and J by 4 bases. CDR3 in DNA: TGTGCCAGCAGCTTAACGGCCGGACTAGTGTACAATGAGCAGTTCTTC. As protein: CASSLTAGLVYNEQFF.

A few counts support this clone. This chain connects TRBV9 to TRBJ1-2; 10 nucleotides align to TRBD1. The germline CDR1 and CDR2 sequences are SGDLS and YYNGEE. With 0 bases clipped from V and 8 bases from J, the junction kept 10 bases outside the gene matches. The CDR3 runs 16 residues. In DNA form, the CDR3 reads TGTGCCAGCAGCGTAGACGGGACAGGGGTAGTTCGGGGCTACACCTTC. It specifies CASSVDGTGVVRGYTF.

This clone was seen once. The chain is built from TRBV6-5 and TRBJ1-1; a weak D match, TRBD1 (6 bases). This CDR3 contains 14 residues. V lost 6 bases to trimming and J lost 3 bases, with 14 bases between them. Germline-derived CDR1 and CDR2 are MNHEY and SVGAGI. The CDR3 protein is CASSRSGHDTEAFF. CDR3 coding DNA: TGTGCCAGCAGCCGATCGGGACACGACACTGAAGCTTTCTTT.

This chain connects TRBV28 to TRBJ2-1; D not resolved. The CDR3 is 12 amino acids. CDR1 is MDHEN, CDR2 SYDVKM, per germline. V lost 3 bases to trimming and J lost 8 bases, with 8 bases between them. CDR3 region: CASSFTRYEQFF. CDR3 sequence (DNA): TGTGCCAGCAGTTTCACGAGATATGAGCAGTTCTTC.

V usage is TRBV19 and J usage is TRBJ1-2; possibly TRBD1 for D (6 bases). The CDR3 sequence is 12 residues long. The germline gives CDR1 LNHDA, CDR2 SQIVND (reference sequence). V was trimmed by 3 bases and J by 10 bases, leaving 12 bases between them. The CDR3 protein is CASSMWTELYTF. Here the CDR3 DNA reads TGTGCCAGTAGTATGTGGACAGAGCTCTACACCTTC.

This clone was observed once. The J gene is TRBJ1-1, the V gene TRBV30, with D uncertain. The germline gives CDR1 GTSNPN, CDR2 SVGIG (reference sequence). With 6 bases removed from V and 10 bases from J, the gap between germline ends came to 18 bases. This CDR3 spans 12 amino acids. The CDR3 protein is CACTLVEPGAFF. CDR3 DNA: TGTGCCTGTACGTTAGTTGAACCGGGAGCTTTCTTT.

This rearrangement joins TRBV2 to TRBJ1-5, with D maybe TRBD1 (5 bases). Germline V gives CDR1 SNHLY, CDR2 FYNNEI. The CDR3 has 16 residues. V was cut by 2 bases and J by 3 bases, with 14 bases left in between. CDR3 nucleotides: TGTGCCAGCAGTGAAAGGGGCGTCACAGACAATCAGCCCCAGCATTTT. It codes for CASSERGVTDNQPQHF.

The chain is built from TRBV15 and TRBJ2-7, with D possibly being TRBD1 (6 bases). V gave up 0 bases and J gave up 3 bases, with 18 bases separating them. The CDR3 runs to 17 residues. CDR1 LNHNV and CDR2 YYDKDF come from the germline V gene (reference sequence). CDR3 protein: CATSRERLAGDIYEQYF. The CDR3 DNA is TGTGCCACCAGCAGAGAGCGTCTTGCAGGGGACATCTACGAGCAGTACTTC.

This sequence joins TRBV6-5 and TRBJ1-1; possible D gene TRBD1, 6 bases. Trimming took 2 bases from V and 1 from J, leaving 11 bases between them. CDR1 MNHEY and CDR2 SVGAGI come from the germline V gene. The CDR3 is made up of 15 amino acids. DNA of the CDR3: TGTGCCAGCAGTTACGGGGGCGAGGGGAACACTGAAGCTTTCTTT. The encoded protein is CASSYGGEGNTEAFF.

The chain has TRBV14 and TRBJ1-6, with no clear D. The CDR3 runs to 14 residues. The germline V gene encodes CDR1 SGHDN and CDR2 FVKESK. Deletions cut 2 bases from V and 8 bases from J, with 10 bases between. CDR3 sequence: CASSQFGLYSPLHF. CDR3 in DNA: TGTGCCAGCAGCCAATTCGGACTCTATTCACCCCTCCACTTT.

V is TRBV5-3 and J is TRBJ1-2; D is uncertain. TRBV5-3 qualifies as an ORF whose function is uncertain. The V end lost 0 bases, the J end lost 11 bases, and 23 bases lay between the germline ends. The CDR3 sequence is 16 residues long. CDR3 sequence (DNA): TGTGCCAGAAGCTTGGAATTGCGGGCGGGCACCTGGAGTTACACCTTC. It specifies CARSLELRAGTWSYTF.

This clone occurred a few times. The gene calls are TRBV14 and TRBJ1-6, with D uncertain. V was cut by 0 bases and J by 9 bases, with 6 bases left in between. The CDR3 contains 13 residues. The germline V gene encodes CDR1 SGHDN and CDR2 FVKESK. The CDR3, as DNA: TGTGCCAGCAGCCAAGAGGAGGGTTCACCCCTCCACTTT. It is translated as CASSQEEGSPLHF. The full variable domain, with the rest looked up from reference TRBV14 and TRBJ1-6, is EAGVTQFPSHSVIEKGQTVTLRCDPISGHDNLYWYRRVMGKEIKFLLHFVKESKQDESGMPNNRFLAERTGGTYSTLKVQPAELEDSGVYFCASSQEEGSPLHFGNGTRLTVT.

V is TRBV11-2 and J is TRBJ2-3, with a tentative D call TRBD2 (7 bases). The CDR3 contains 15 residues. V lost 6 bases and J lost 5, with 18 bases in between. The germline CDR1 and CDR2 sequences are SGHAT and FQNNGV. CDR3 sequence: CASSTWGGRLDTQYF. In DNA, the CDR3 is TGTGCCAGCAGTACTTGGGGGGGGCGCTTAGATACGCAGTATTTT.

This clone has only a few counts. V and J are TRBV5-6 and TRBJ2-6; no reliable D call. In germline, CDR1 is SGHDT, CDR2 YYEEEE. The CDR3 is 15 residues long. The ends were cut back, 3 bases at V and 0 bases at J, with 7 bases in the middle. CDR3 in DNA: TGTGCCAGCAGCTCTGGCCTCTCTGGGGCCAACGTCCTGACTTTC. Translation: CASSSGLSGANVLTF.